A selection of T cell receptor beta chains follows, all from one sample in a study of cytomegalovirus exposure and HLA in healthy donors. TCRdb's table, derived via immunoSEQ multiplex PCR, lists solely in-frame clones and lacks some. The table includes roughly 43,000 clones, about 93% detected once. The specimen was PBMCs. The receptors stem from a man aged 18 to 30 in good health and CMV-seronegative. CDR3s include the opening cysteine and the closing phenylalanine or tryptophan. The order of the fields is CDR3 DNA, CDR3 protein, clone size, J gene, D gene, V gene, CDR3 length. A D gene is named only where the DNA matches it firmly. Clone size, where shown, is once, few, many, or a class for clones that have expanded.

cdr3_nt: TGCGCCAGCAGCCAAGGGGCCGCAGACGCTAACTATGGCTACACCTTC
cdr3_aa: CASSQGAADANYGYTF
clone_size: .
j_call: TRBJ1-2
d_call: .
v_call: TRBV4-3
cdr3_length: 16

cdr3_nt: TGTGCCAGCAGTCCCGGGACAGGGGGCCGCCGGATTGGCCAGTACTTC
cdr3_aa: CASSPGTGGRRIGQYF
clone_size: .
j_call: TRBJ2-5
d_call: TRBD1
v_call: TRBV27
cdr3_length: 16

cdr3_nt: TGTGCCAGCAGCTTAGCCCTCGATCCTAAAGGGAGCAGTCATTTT
cdr3_aa: CASSLALDPKGSSHF
clone_size: .
j_call: TRBJ2-3
d_call: .
v_call: TRBV13
cdr3_length: 15

cdr3_nt: TGTGCCAGCAGTCTCGAGGGATACACCGGGGAGCTGTTTTTT
cdr3_aa: CASSLEGYTGELFF
clone_size: .
j_call: TRBJ2-2
d_call: .
v_call: TRBV2
cdr3_length: 14

cdr3_nt: TGCGCCAGCAGCCAAGACCCTTCGGGCACCGGGGAGCTGTTTTTT
cdr3_aa: CASSQDPSGTGELFF
clone_size: .
j_call: TRBJ2-2
d_call: .
v_call: TRBV4-1
cdr3_length: 15

cdr3_nt: TGTGCCAGCAGAACCAGCGGGATATACGAGCAGTACTTC
cdr3_aa: CASRTSGIYEQYF
clone_size: .
j_call: TRBJ2-7
d_call: TRBD2
v_call: TRBV2
cdr3_length: 13

cdr3_nt: TGTGCCAGCAGCCTACAGGGCTCGGCAGGCTACACCTTC
cdr3_aa: CASSLQGSAGYTF
clone_size: .
j_call: TRBJ1-2
d_call: .
v_call: TRBV7-9
cdr3_length: 13

cdr3_nt: TGTGCCAGCAGCTCCCAAGGACTAGCGGTGACCCCAGATACGCAGTATTTT
cdr3_aa: CASSSQGLAVTPDTQYF
clone_size: .
j_call: TRBJ2-3
d_call: TRBD2
v_call: TRBV11-2
cdr3_length: 17

cdr3_nt: TGTGCCACCAGCAGAGATCCAGGGCGGCGGACTGAAGCTTTCTTT
cdr3_aa: CATSRDPGRRTEAFF
clone_size: .
j_call: TRBJ1-1
d_call: .
v_call: TRBV15
cdr3_length: 15

cdr3_nt: TGTGCCAGCAGCTCCAGAGGAGACAGGGGCTATGGCTACACCTTC
cdr3_aa: CASSSRGDRGYGYTF
clone_size: .
j_call: TRBJ1-2
d_call: TRBD1
v_call: TRBV7-2
cdr3_length: 15

cdr3_nt: TGTGCCAGCAGCTTAGTCGGGACAACCACAGATACGCAGTATTTT
cdr3_aa: CASSLVGTTTDTQYF
clone_size: .
j_call: TRBJ2-3
d_call: .
v_call: TRBV7-8
cdr3_length: 15

cdr3_nt: TGCAGTGCTCTCGACAGCTACGAGCAGTACTTC
cdr3_aa: CSALDSYEQYF
clone_size: .
j_call: TRBJ2-7
d_call: .
v_call: TRBV20-1
cdr3_length: 11

cdr3_nt: TGTGCCAGCAGCCACGCCTCCAGCAGGGGGCTCGACGAGCAGTACTTC
cdr3_aa: CASSHASSRGLDEQYF
clone_size: few
j_call: TRBJ2-7
d_call: TRBD1
v_call: TRBV7-3
cdr3_length: 16

cdr3_nt: TGTGCCAGCAGGGACAGCTACAATGAGCAGTTCTTC
cdr3_aa: CASRDSYNEQFF
clone_size: .
j_call: TRBJ2-1
d_call: .
v_call: TRBV2
cdr3_length: 12

cdr3_nt: TGTGCCAGTAGTATAGGGGGGGAGGGATGGTTCGCCAATCAGCCCCAGCATTTT
cdr3_aa: CASSIGGEGWFANQPQHF
clone_size: .
j_call: TRBJ1-5
d_call: .
v_call: TRBV19
cdr3_length: 18

cdr3_nt: TGTGCCAGCAGTTTATGGACAGCTAACACCGGGGAGCTGTTTTTT
cdr3_aa: CASSLWTANTGELFF
clone_size: .
j_call: TRBJ2-2
d_call: .
v_call: TRBV5-5
cdr3_length: 15

cdr3_nt: TGTGCCAGCAGCCGAGGGGGAATCTATCAGCCCCAGCATTTT
cdr3_aa: CASSRGGIYQPQHF
clone_size: .
j_call: TRBJ1-5
d_call: .
v_call: TRBV28
cdr3_length: 14

cdr3_nt: TGTGCCAGCAGTCTCGAGAAAGCGGCACTCACAGATACGCAGTATTTT
cdr3_aa: CASSLEKAALTDTQYF
clone_size: .
j_call: TRBJ2-3
d_call: .
v_call: TRBV7-9
cdr3_length: 16

cdr3_nt: TGTGCCAGCAGCTTGGGACAGGGAGACTCCAAAAACATTCAGTACTTC
cdr3_aa: CASSLGQGDSKNIQYF
clone_size: .
j_call: TRBJ2-4
d_call: TRBD1
v_call: TRBV7-2
cdr3_length: 16

cdr3_nt: TGTGCCAGCCGGGACATAAATTACAATGAGCAGTTCTTC
cdr3_aa: CASRDINYNEQFF
clone_size: few
j_call: TRBJ2-1
d_call: .
v_call: TRBV7-9
cdr3_length: 13

cdr3_nt: TGTGCCAGTAGTCCGGACAGGGAAGCGACTGAAGCTTTCTTT
cdr3_aa: CASSPDREATEAFF
clone_size: once
j_call: TRBJ1-1
d_call: TRBD1
v_call: TRBV19
cdr3_length: 14

cdr3_nt: TGCGCCAGCAGCTTGTCTGGGGACATCCTCCTAAGGAACACTGAAGCTTTCTTT
cdr3_aa: CASSLSGDILLRNTEAFF
clone_size: .
j_call: TRBJ1-1
d_call: .
v_call: TRBV5-1
cdr3_length: 18